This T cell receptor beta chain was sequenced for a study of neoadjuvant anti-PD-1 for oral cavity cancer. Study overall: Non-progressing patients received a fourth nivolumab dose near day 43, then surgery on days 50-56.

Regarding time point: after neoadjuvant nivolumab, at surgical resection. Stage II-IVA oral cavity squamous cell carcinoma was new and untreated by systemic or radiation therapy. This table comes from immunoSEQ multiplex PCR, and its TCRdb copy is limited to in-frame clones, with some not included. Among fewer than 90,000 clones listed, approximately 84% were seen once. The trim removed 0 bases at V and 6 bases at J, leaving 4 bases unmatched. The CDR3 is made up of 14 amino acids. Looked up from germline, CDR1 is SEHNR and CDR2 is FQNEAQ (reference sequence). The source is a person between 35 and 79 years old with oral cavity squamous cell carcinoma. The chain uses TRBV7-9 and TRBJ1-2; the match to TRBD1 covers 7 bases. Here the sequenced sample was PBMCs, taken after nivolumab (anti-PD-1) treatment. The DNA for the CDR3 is TGTGCCAGCAGCTTAGCAGGGGGCGCAGATGGCTACACCTTC. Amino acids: CASSLAGGADGYTF.